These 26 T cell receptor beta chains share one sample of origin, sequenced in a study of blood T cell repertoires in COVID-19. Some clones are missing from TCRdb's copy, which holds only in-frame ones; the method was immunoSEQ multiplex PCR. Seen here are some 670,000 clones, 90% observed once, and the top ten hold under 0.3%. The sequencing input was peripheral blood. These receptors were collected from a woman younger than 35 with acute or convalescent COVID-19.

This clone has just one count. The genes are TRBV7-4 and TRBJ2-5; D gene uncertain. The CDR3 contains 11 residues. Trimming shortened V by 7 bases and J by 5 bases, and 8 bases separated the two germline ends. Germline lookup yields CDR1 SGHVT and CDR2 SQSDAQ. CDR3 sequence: CASNKMETQYF. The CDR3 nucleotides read TGTGCCAGCAACAAAATGGAGACCCAGTACTTC. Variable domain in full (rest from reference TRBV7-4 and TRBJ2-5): GAGVSQSPRYKVAKRGRDVALRCDSISGHVTLYWYRQTLGQGSEVLTYSQSDAQRDKSGRPSGRFSAERPERSVSTLKIQRTEQGDSAVYLCASNKMETQYFGPGTRLLVL.

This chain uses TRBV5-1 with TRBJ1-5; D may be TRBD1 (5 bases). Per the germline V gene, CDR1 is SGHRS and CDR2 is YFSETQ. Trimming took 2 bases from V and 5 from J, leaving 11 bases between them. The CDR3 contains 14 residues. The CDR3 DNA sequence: TGCGCCAGCAGCTTTTACGGAGGGGATCAGCCCCAGCATTTT. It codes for CASSFYGGDQPQHF.

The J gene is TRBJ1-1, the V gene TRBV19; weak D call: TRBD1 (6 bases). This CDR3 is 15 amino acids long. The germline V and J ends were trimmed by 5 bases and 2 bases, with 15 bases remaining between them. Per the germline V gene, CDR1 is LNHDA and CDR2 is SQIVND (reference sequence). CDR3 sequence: CASSRTGTLNTEAFF. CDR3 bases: TGTGCCAGTAGTCGAACCGGGACACTTAACACTGAAGCTTTCTTT.

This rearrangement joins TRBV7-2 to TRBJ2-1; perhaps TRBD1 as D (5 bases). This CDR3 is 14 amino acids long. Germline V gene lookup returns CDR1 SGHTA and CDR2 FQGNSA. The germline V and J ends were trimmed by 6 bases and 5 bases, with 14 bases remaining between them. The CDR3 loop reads CASRRNTGDNEQFF. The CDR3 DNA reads TGTGCCAGCAGACGTAATACAGGAGACAATGAGCAGTTCTTC.

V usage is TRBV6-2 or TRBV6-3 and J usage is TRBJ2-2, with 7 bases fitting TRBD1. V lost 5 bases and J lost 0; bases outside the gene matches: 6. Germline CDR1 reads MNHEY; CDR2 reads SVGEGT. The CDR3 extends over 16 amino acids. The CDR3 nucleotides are TGTGCCAGCAGTCTCCCGACAGGGACGAACACCGGGGAGCTGTTTTTT. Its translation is CASSLPTGTNTGELFF.

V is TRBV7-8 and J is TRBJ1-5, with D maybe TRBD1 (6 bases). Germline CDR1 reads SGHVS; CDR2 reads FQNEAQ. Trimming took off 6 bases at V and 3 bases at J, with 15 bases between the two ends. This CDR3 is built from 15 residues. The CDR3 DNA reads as TGTGCCAGCAGACAAGACAGGTGGAACAATCAGCCCCAGCATTTT. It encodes CASRQDRWNNQPQHF.

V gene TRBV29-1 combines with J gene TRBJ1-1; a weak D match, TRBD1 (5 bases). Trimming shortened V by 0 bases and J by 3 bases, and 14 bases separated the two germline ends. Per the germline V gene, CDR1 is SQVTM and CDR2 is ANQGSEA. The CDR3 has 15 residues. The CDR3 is CSVEDLRARYTEAFF. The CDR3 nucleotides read TGCAGCGTTGAAGATCTCAGGGCTCGGTACACTGAAGCTTTCTTT.

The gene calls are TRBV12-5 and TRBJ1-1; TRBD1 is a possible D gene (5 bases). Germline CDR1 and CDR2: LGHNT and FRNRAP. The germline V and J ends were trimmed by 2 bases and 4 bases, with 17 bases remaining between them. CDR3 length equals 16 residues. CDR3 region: CASGLPRGGGTTEAFF. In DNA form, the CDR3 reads TGTGCTAGTGGTTTGCCAAGGGGCGGGGGGACCACTGAAGCTTTCTTT.

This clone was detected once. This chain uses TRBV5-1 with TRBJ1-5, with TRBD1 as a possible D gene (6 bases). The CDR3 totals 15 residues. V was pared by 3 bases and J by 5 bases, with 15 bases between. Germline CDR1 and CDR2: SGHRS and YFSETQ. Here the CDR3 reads CASSSLGGGDQPQHF. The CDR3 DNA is TGCGCCAGCAGCTCCCTCGGGGGGGGCGATCAGCCCCAGCATTTT.

CDR3 DNA sequence: TGTGCCAGCAGTGAAGCGTCGGGAGGGACTAATGAAAAACTGTTTTTT. It specifies CASSEASGGTNEKLFF. The chain couples TRBV6-1 to TRBJ1-4; no definite D call. The V gene lost 0 bases and the J gene lost 2 bases, with 10 bases spanning the gap. The V gene's germline CDR1 is MNHNS and CDR2 SASEGT. The CDR3 sequence is 16 residues long.

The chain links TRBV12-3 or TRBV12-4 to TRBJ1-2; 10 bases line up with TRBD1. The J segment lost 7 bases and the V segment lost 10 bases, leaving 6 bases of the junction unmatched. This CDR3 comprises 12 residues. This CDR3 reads CATDRGNGGYTF. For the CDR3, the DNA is TGTGCCACGGACAGGGGGAATGGTGGCTACACCTTC.

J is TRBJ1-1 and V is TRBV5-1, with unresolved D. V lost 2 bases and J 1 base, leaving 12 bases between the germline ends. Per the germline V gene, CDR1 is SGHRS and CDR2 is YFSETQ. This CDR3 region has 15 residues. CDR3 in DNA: TGCGCCAGCAGCTTTCTCCCCGAGGGGAACACTGAAGCTTTCTTT. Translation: CASSFLPEGNTEAFF.

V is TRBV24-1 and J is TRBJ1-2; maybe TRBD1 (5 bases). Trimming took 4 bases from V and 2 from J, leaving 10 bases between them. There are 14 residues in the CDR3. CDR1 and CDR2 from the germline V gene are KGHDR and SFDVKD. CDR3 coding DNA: TGTGCCACCAGTGAAAGGGGCAGAAACTATGGCTACACCTTC. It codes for CATSERGRNYGYTF.

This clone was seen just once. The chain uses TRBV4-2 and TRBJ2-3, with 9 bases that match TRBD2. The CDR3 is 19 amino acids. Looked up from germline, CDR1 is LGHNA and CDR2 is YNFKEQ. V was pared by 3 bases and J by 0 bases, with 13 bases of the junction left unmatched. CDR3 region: CASSQQELAGPTSTDTQYF. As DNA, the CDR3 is TGTGCCAGCAGCCAGCAAGAGCTAGCGGGACCTACTAGCACAGATACGCAGTATTTT.

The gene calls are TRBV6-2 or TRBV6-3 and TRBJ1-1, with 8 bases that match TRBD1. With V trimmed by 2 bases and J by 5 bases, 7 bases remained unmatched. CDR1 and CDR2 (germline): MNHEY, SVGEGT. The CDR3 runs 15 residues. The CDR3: CASSYGQGRGTEAFF. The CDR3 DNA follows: TGTGCCAGCAGTTACGGACAGGGCCGGGGGACTGAAGCTTTCTTT.

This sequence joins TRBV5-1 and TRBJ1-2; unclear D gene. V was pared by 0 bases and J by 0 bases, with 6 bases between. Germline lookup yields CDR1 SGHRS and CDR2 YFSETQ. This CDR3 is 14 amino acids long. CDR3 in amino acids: CASSLERANYGYTF. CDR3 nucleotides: TGCGCCAGCAGCTTGGAGCGAGCTAACTATGGCTACACCTTC. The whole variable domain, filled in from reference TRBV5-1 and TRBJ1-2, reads KAGVTQTPRYLIKTRGQQVTLSCSPISGHRSVSWYQQTPGQGLQFLFEYFSETQRNKGNFPGRFSGRQFSNSRSEMNVSTLELGDSALYLCASSLERANYGYTFGSGTRLTVV.

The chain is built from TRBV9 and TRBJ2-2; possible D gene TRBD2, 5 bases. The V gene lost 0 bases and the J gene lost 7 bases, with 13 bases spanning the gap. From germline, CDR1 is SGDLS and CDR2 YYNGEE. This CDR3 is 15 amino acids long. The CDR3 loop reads CASSVASSDIGELFF. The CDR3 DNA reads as TGTGCCAGCAGCGTAGCTAGCTCGGATATCGGGGAGCTGTTTTTT.

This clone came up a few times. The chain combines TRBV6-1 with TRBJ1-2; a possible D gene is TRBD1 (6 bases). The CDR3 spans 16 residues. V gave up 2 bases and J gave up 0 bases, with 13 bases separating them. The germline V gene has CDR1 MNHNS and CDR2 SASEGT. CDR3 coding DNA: TGTGCCAGCAGTGAATGGCGGGGGCCCCCTAACTATGGCTACACCTTC. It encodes CASSEWRGPPNYGYTF.

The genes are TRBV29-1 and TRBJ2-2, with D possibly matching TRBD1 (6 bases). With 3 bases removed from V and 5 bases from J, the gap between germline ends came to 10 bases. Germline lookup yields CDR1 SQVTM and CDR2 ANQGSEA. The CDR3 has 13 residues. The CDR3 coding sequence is TGCAGCGTTGACAGGGGTGAAACCGGGGAGCTGTTTTTT. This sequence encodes CSVDRGETGELFF.

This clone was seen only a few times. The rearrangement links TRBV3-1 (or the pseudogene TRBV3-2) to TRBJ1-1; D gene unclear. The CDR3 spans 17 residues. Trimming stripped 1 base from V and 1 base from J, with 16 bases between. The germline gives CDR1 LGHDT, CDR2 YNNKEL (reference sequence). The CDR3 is CASSQGGGWMGNTEAFF. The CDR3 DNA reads TGTGCCAGCAGCCAAGGTGGAGGGTGGATGGGGAACACTGAAGCTTTCTTT.

CDR3 nucleotide sequence: TGTGCCAGCAGCCCTCGGGTAGGCACTGAAGCTTTCTTT. It codes for CASSPRVGTEAFF. The chain recombines TRBV7-3 with TRBJ1-1; D gene unclear. V lost 5 bases to trimming and J lost 4 bases, with 11 bases between them. The germline V gene encodes CDR1 SGHTA and CDR2 FQGTGA. CDR3 length equals 13 residues.

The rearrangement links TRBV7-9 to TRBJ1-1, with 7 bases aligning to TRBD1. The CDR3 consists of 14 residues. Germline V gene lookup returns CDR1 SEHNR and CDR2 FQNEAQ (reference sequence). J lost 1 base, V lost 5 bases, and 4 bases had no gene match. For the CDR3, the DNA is TGTGCCAGCAGCCGACAGGGTTCGAACACTGAAGCTTTCTTT. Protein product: CASSRQGSNTEAFF. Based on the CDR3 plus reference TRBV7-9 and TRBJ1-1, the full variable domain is DTGVSQNPRHKITKRGQNVTFRCDPISEHNRLYWYRQTLGQGPEFLTYFQNEAQLEKSRLLSDRFSAERPKGSFSTLEIQRTEQGDSAMYLCASSRQGSNTEAFFGQGTRLTVV.

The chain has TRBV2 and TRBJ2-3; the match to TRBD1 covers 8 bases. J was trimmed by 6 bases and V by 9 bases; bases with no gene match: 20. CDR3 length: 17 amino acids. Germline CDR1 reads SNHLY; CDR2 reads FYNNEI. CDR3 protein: CASGRQGARGRQDTQYF. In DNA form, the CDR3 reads TGTGCCAGTGGGAGGCAGGGGGCCAGGGGGAGGCAGGATACGCAGTATTTT.

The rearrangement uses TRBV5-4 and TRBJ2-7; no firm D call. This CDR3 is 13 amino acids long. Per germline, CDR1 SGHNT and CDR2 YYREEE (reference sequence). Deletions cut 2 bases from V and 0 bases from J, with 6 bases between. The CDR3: CASSLRYSYEQYF. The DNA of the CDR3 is TGTGCCAGCAGCTTACGGTACTCCTACGAGCAGTACTTC.

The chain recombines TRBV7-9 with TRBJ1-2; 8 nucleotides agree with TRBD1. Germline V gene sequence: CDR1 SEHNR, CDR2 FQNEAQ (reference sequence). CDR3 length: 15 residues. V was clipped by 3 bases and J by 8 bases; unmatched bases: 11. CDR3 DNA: TGTGCCAGCAGCTTTACAGGGGGTGAGTCGGGAGGCTACACCTTC. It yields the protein CASSFTGGESGGYTF.

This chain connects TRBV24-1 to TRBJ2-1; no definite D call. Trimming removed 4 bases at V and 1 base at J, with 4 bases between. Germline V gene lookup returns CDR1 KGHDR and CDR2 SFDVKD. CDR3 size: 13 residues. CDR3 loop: CATSDHSYNEQFF. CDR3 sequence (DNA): TGTGCCACCAGTGACCATTCCTACAATGAGCAGTTCTTC.